These 5 T cell receptor beta chains were sequenced from one sample in a study of identifying expanded T cells in peripheral blood. Using immunoSEQ multiplex PCR, the repertoire was profiled, and TCRdb retains in-frame clones only, with some absent. This sample carries 50,000 to 75,000 clones, about 83% of them seen once, and the ten largest clones take over 15%. The sequencing sample was made of blood. All receptors come from a person aged 18-69 years in good health.

This chain connects TRBV10-2 to TRBJ2-1; TRBD2 aligns across 8 bases. V gave up 6 bases and J gave up 2 bases; unmatched junction bases: 9. The CDR3 runs to 16 residues. The germline V gene encodes CDR1 WSHSY and CDR2 SAAADI. The CDR3 bases are TGCGCCAGCAGGGGGATAGGTAGCGGGGCCTACAATGAGCAGTTCTTC. Its translation: CASRGIGSGAYNEQFF.

The genes are TRBV7-9 and TRBJ1-1, with TRBD1 as a possible D gene (5 bases). There are 12 residues in the CDR3. Per germline, CDR1 SEHNR and CDR2 FQNEAQ (reference sequence). V was trimmed by 5 bases and J by 7 bases, leaving 11 bases between them. CDR3 DNA: TGTGCCAGCAGCACGACAGACCGTGAAGCTTTCTTT. Translating gives CASSTTDREAFF.

V usage is TRBV10-2 and J usage is TRBJ2-1, with D perhaps TRBD2 (6 bases). This CDR3 is 14 amino acids long. The V gene lost 3 bases and the J gene lost 6 bases, with 12 bases spanning the gap. The germline gives CDR1 WSHSY, CDR2 SAAADI. CDR3 amino acids: CASSDLRGSNEQFF. The CDR3 DNA follows: TGCGCCAGCAGTGATTTACGGGGGAGCAATGAGCAGTTCTTC.

By sample fraction, this clone is medium-sized. The rearrangement uses TRBV5-4 and TRBJ1-4; TRBD1 aligns across 11 bases. The germline V gene has CDR1 SGHNT and CDR2 YYREEE (reference sequence). After removal of 8 bases from V and 8 bases from J, the junction contained 5 bases not matched to a gene. The CDR3 runs to 13 residues. This chain's CDR3 is CASMGQGDEKLFF. CDR3 nucleotide sequence: TGTGCCAGTATGGGACAGGGGGACGAAAAACTGTTTTTT.

The chain employs TRBV5-1 and TRBJ2-5; the D is unclear. Germline V gives CDR1 SGHRS, CDR2 YFSETQ. The CDR3 loop spans 11 amino acids. The V gene lost 4 bases and the J gene lost 2 bases, with 3 bases spanning the gap. The DNA of the CDR3 is TGCGCCAGCAGCGAGCAAGAGACCCAGTACTTC. It codes for CASSEQETQYF. Looking up the rest from reference TRBV5-1 and TRBJ2-5 gives the full variable domain: KAGVTQTPRYLIKTRGQQVTLSCSPISGHRSVSWYQQTPGQGLQFLFEYFSETQRNKGNFPGRFSGRQFSNSRSEMNVSTLELGDSALYLCASSEQETQYFGPGTRLLVL.